The clone carrying this T cell receptor beta chain was seen at least ten times. Its target is unknown. This specimen belongs to a study of T-cell memory formation after mild COVID-19. MiXCR was run by TCRdb on the 5' RACE reads, yielding one entry per CDR3 protein. Of 450,000 or so distinct CDR3 sequences listed, 20% to 30% are singletons. Regarding the study as a whole: Contracting CD4+ clones sat mainly in CM and EM; CD8+ in EMRA. Second-wave clones reaching peak frequency on day 37 lacked confirmed SARS-CoV-2 specificity.

V lost 4 bases, J lost 2 bases, and 15 bases lay in between. Germline CDR1 reads LGHDT; CDR2 reads YNNKEL (reference sequence). This CDR3 region has 17 residues. The specimen was PBMCs or a T cell subset sorted from them (not recorded which). The receptor was isolated from an adult woman who had mild COVID-19 (a few samples of this study predate the infection). Cell type and time point are not known. This chain uses TRBV3-1 with TRBJ1-6, with D possibly TRBD1 on 6 matching bases. CDR3 bases: TGTGCCAGCAGCCCCTTCCAAGGACAGACCTATAATTCACCCCTCCACTTT. This encodes CASSPFQGQTYNSPLHF.